This TCR beta chain was captured in a study of shared T cell receptors in the human thymus. The CDR3 is made up of 13 amino acids. Trimming shortened V by 10 bases and J by 7 bases, and 19 bases separated the two germline ends. Per the germline V gene, CDR1 is ENHRY and CDR2 is SYGVKD. The table came from immunoSEQ multiplex PCR; TCRdb's copy has only in-frame clones and leaves some out. Among 500,000 to 850,000 clones listed, around 87% were seen once. These data also formed part of another study, on human thymus T cells. That paper states: Thymic repertoires overlap heavily among unrelated individuals, related research has reported.

The sequenced material came from thymocytes. The rearrangement uses TRBV10-3 and TRBJ1-2; no clear D gene. The TCR was taken from a boy younger than two with a congenital heart defect. The CDR3 DNA sequence: TGTGCCACCCCAAGGTCGGGGAGAGGTGGCTACACCTTC. This sequence encodes CATPRSGRGGYTF.